A single sample gave rise to the 26 T cell receptor beta chains below, sequenced in a study of cytomegalovirus exposure and HLA in healthy donors. The primer mix had 60 Vbeta and 13 Jbeta primers. Sequencing used immunoSEQ multiplex PCR; TCRdb keeps in-frame clones, though not all of them. The table has about 70,000 clones, 80% to 90% seen once; the top ten hold 2%. The sequencing input was PBMCs. These TCRs come from a woman under 40 in good health and CMV-seronegative.

The V gene is TRBV6-5, the J gene TRBJ1-2; D perhaps matches TRBD1 (5 bases). Germline CDR1 reads MNHEY; CDR2 reads SVGAGI. V was clipped by 3 bases and J by 7 bases, with 12 bases between them. The CDR3 runs to 13 residues. This chain's CDR3 is CASSYGGGIGYTF. The DNA of the CDR3 is TGTGCCAGCAGTTATGGGGGGGGAATTGGCTACACCTTC.

Turning to this clone: The same CDR3 can be traced to other DNA sequences in this sample. The chain recombines TRBV15 with TRBJ2-7; D perhaps matches TRBD2 (7 bases). Germline V gene data show CDR1 as LNHNV and CDR2 as YYDKDF (reference sequence). Trimming took off 0 bases at V and 3 bases at J, with 15 bases between the two ends. This CDR3 is 16 amino acids long. This CDR3 reads CATSRDGTGGVYEQYF. CDR3 sequence (DNA): TGTGCCACCAGCAGAGACGGGACGGGGGGCGTCTACGAGCAGTACTTC.

This chain joins TRBV29-1 and TRBJ2-1; D not resolved. V shed 6 bases and J shed 5 bases, with 11 bases lying between them. The V gene's germline CDR1 is SQVTM and CDR2 ANQGSEA. The CDR3 loop spans 12 amino acids. The CDR3 loop reads CSVLASDNEQFF. CDR3 sequence (DNA): TGCAGCGTCCTGGCGAGCGACAATGAGCAGTTCTTC.

V is TRBV25-1 and J is TRBJ2-3, with 8 bases that match TRBD2. Germline CDR1 is MGHDK and CDR2 is SYGVNS. The CDR3 is made up of 15 amino acids. With 5 bases clipped from V and 2 bases from J, the junction kept 6 bases outside the gene matches. CDR3 bases: TGTGCCAGCAGTCGACCGGGAGGGCCCACAGATACGCAGTATTTT. Translation: CASSRPGGPTDTQYF.

This clone occurred once. CDR3 protein: CASSARQGSSYNEQFF. CDR3 in DNA: TGTGCCAGCAGTGCCCGACAGGGAAGCTCCTACAATGAGCAGTTCTTC. V is TRBV6-6 and J is TRBJ2-1; 7 nucleotides match TRBD1. The CDR3 consists of 16 residues. The junction had 7 bases not matched to a gene; V was cut back by 5 bases and J by 0 bases. The germline gives CDR1 MNHNY, CDR2 SVGAGI (reference sequence).

This rearrangement joins TRBV7-3 to TRBJ2-1, with TRBD1 matching 9 bases. CDR3 size: 15 residues. V lost 4 bases and J lost 2; bases outside the gene matches: 3. Germline V gives CDR1 SGHTA, CDR2 FQGTGA. CDR3 nucleotide sequence: TGTGCCAGCAGCTCGGGACAGGGTGCCTACAATGAGCAGTTCTTC. The encoded protein is CASSSGQGAYNEQFF.

This chain connects TRBV10-3 to TRBJ2-1, with 8 bases fitting TRBD2. Germline CDR1 and CDR2: ENHRY and SYGVKD. The V gene end was trimmed by 6 bases and the J gene end by 1 base; junction bases not matched to a gene: 2. This CDR3 spans 14 amino acids. The CDR3 here is CAIRGLGSYNEQFF. The CDR3, as DNA: TGTGCCATCAGGGGACTAGGTTCCTACAATGAGCAGTTCTTC.

The genes are TRBV25-1 and TRBJ2-1, with 9 bases lining up with TRBD2. The CDR3 is 15 amino acids. V lost 2 bases, J lost 8 bases, and 7 bases stayed unmatched. CDR1 MGHDK and CDR2 SYGVNS come from the germline V gene. The chain's CDR3 is CASSEIAGGGDEQFF. CDR3 coding DNA: TGTGCCAGCAGTGAAATTGCGGGAGGGGGCGATGAGCAGTTCTTC.

The chain recombines TRBV6-6 with TRBJ1-5, with 7 nucleotides matching TRBD1. The ends lost 5 bases at V and 4 bases at J; junction bases unmatched: 5. Germline-derived CDR1 and CDR2 are MNHNY and SVGAGI (reference sequence). This CDR3 comprises 14 residues. CDR3 loop: CASSIGQANQPQHF. The CDR3 bases are TGTGCCAGCAGTATCGGACAGGCTAATCAGCCCCAGCATTTT.

The rearrangement joins TRBV21-1 to TRBJ2-3; TRBD1, the table's D call, was not compared with the DNA. TRBV21-1 is flagged as a pseudogene. This CDR3 has 18 amino acids. CDR3 coding DNA: TGTGCCAGCAGCAAAAAAAAGGTGGACAGGGTGGAGGGGGATACGCAGTATTTT. Amino acid sequence: CASSKKKVDRVEGDTQYF.

This chain uses TRBV28 with TRBJ1-1; 7 bases align to TRBD1. Germline V gene sequence: CDR1 MDHEN, CDR2 SYDVKM. V gave up 5 bases and J gave up 0 bases; unmatched junction bases: 6. The CDR3 sequence is 15 residues long. Written as DNA, the CDR3 is TGTGCCAGCAGTCAGACAGGGCTAATGAACACTGAAGCTTTCTTT. Its translation: CASSQTGLMNTEAFF.

This chain joins TRBV11-2 and TRBJ1-5; D possibly corresponds to TRBD1 (5 bases). CDR3 length equals 14 residues. Germline V gene data show CDR1 as SGHAT and CDR2 as FQNNGV. V was cut by 3 bases and J by 3 bases, with 9 bases left in between. The CDR3 coding sequence is TGTGCCAGCAGCTTCGGCAGGGTCAATCAGCCCCAGCATTTT. Translating it yields CASSFGRVNQPQHF.

This rearrangement joins TRBV28 to TRBJ1-2; D is unresolved. CDR1 is MDHEN and CDR2 is SYDVKM in the germline V gene. CDR3 length equals 12 residues. The ends were cut back, 3 bases at V and 8 bases at J, with 10 bases in the middle. CDR3 sequence (DNA): TGTGCCAGCAGTTTTGTGGGGAGCGGCTACACCTTC. This sequence encodes CASSFVGSGYTF.

V usage is TRBV19 and J usage is TRBJ1-4; perhaps TRBD1 as D (6 bases). The V and J ends lost 4 bases and 6 bases respectively, with 18 bases between them. The CDR3 consists of 16 residues. Germline V gene sequence: CDR1 LNHDA, CDR2 SQIVND (reference sequence). The CDR3 here is CASSSRPGQKDEKLFF. In DNA, the CDR3 is TGTGCCAGTAGTAGCCGGCCCGGACAGAAGGATGAAAAACTGTTTTTT.

V and J are TRBV6-5 and TRBJ2-5; a possible D gene is TRBD1 (6 bases). The V end lost 2 bases, the J end lost 1 base, and 11 bases lay between the germline ends. This CDR3 is 15 amino acids long. Germline values: CDR1 MNHEY, CDR2 SVGAGI. This chain's CDR3 is CASSYTGQSQETQYF. The DNA for the CDR3 is TGTGCCAGCAGTTACACAGGACAGAGCCAAGAGACCCAGTACTTC.

The gene calls are TRBV10-1 and TRBJ2-1, with 12 bases fitting TRBD1. J was trimmed by 12 bases and V by 4 bases; bases with no gene match: 16. Germline V gives CDR1 WNHNN, CDR2 SYGVQD (reference sequence). The CDR3 extends over 17 amino acids. The CDR3 loop reads CASSGTLPRDRGQGQFF. CDR3 DNA: TGCGCCAGCAGTGGAACCCTACCACGGGACAGGGGGCAAGGGCAGTTCTTC.

The V and J genes are TRBV6-1 and TRBJ2-3, with a weak D call TRBD1 (6 bases). CDR1 and CDR2 from the germline V gene are MNHNS and SASEGT. This CDR3 comprises 15 residues. V was trimmed by 6 bases and J by 2 bases, leaving 15 bases between them. The DNA of the CDR3 is TGTGCCAGCAGGGACGACAGGCTAGCCACAGATACGCAGTATTTT. It codes for CASRDDRLATDTQYF.

V is TRBV6-1 and J is TRBJ2-7; D might be TRBD2 (6 bases). This CDR3 is 14 amino acids long. Germline V gene sequence: CDR1 MNHNS, CDR2 SASEGT. V lost 1 base and J lost 6, with 13 bases in between. CDR3 protein: CASSEVPGVGEQYF. The CDR3 DNA reads TGTGCCAGCAGTGAAGTCCCGGGAGTTGGCGAGCAGTACTTC.

The rearrangement uses TRBV13 and TRBJ2-3, with 15 bases identical to TRBD2. J was trimmed by 4 bases and V by 5 bases; bases with no gene match: 10. From germline, CDR1 is PRHDT and CDR2 FYEKMQ (reference sequence). This CDR3 is 18 amino acids long. CDR3 DNA: TGTGCCAGCAGCCCGGGACTAGCGGGAGGCCTATACGCAGATACGCAGTATTTT. Its translation is CASSPGLAGGLYADTQYF.

The V call is TRBV19, the J call TRBJ2-2, with D perhaps TRBD2 (6 bases). CDR3 length: 13 residues. Germline V gives CDR1 LNHDA, CDR2 SQIVND (reference sequence). Trimming left V 7 bases short and J 3 bases short, with 9 bases between. CDR3 in DNA: TGTGCCAGTACGGGAGCCTACACCGGGGAGCTGTTTTTT. This gives the protein CASTGAYTGELFF.

The chain combines TRBV11-2 with TRBJ1-1; D gene uncertain. The CDR3 has 13 residues. Germline CDR1 is SGHAT and CDR2 is FQNNGV. Deletions cut 3 bases from V and 6 bases from J, with 11 bases between. CDR3 residues: CASSFPRIAEAFF. The CDR3 DNA follows: TGTGCCAGCAGCTTTCCCAGGATCGCTGAAGCTTTCTTT. Full variable domain (outside the CDR3, taken from reference TRBV11-2 and TRBJ1-1): EAGVAQSPRYKIIEKRQSVAFWCNPISGHATLYWYQQILGQGPKLLIQFQNNGVVDDSQLPKDRFSAERLKGVDSTLKIQPAKLEDSAVYLCASSFPRIAEAFFGQGTRLTVV.

This chain uses TRBV2 with TRBJ1-1; D is uncertain. This CDR3 is built from 15 residues. Looked up from germline, CDR1 is SNHLY and CDR2 is FYNNEI. V shed 5 bases and J shed 0 bases, with 13 bases lying between them. The CDR3 sequence is CASSPGREMNTEAFF. The CDR3 coding sequence is TGTGCCAGCAGTCCCGGACGGGAAATGAACACTGAAGCTTTCTTT.

The gene calls are TRBV6-6 and TRBJ2-5; D gene uncertain. Germline V gene sequence: CDR1 MNHNY, CDR2 SVGAGI (reference sequence). V was trimmed by 3 bases and J by 3 bases, leaving 8 bases between them. The CDR3 is 13 residues long. The CDR3, as DNA: TGTGCCAGCAGTTATGACGACAAAGAGACCCAGTACTTC. This sequence encodes CASSYDDKETQYF.

On this clone: Other DNA sequences of this sample code for an identical CDR3. The chain combines TRBV19 with TRBJ2-6, with a tentative D call TRBD1 (5 bases). V was trimmed by 4 bases and J by 0 bases, leaving 7 bases between them. Germline values: CDR1 LNHDA, CDR2 SQIVND (reference sequence). The CDR3 consists of 15 residues. CDR3 amino acids: CASSSGASGANVLTF. In DNA form, the CDR3 reads TGTGCCAGTAGTAGTGGGGCCTCTGGGGCCAACGTCCTGACTTTC.

This chain uses TRBV7-3 with TRBJ2-3; TRBD2 aligns across 8 bases. J lost 5 bases, V lost 7 bases, and 8 bases had no gene match. Germline V gene lookup returns CDR1 SGHTA and CDR2 FQGTGA. This CDR3 has 14 residues. The CDR3 reads CASKRAGAGDTQYF. CDR3 DNA sequence: TGTGCCAGCAAAAGAGCGGGAGCAGGAGATACGCAGTATTTT.

CDR3 protein: CASSLASFDLNTGELFF. The CDR3 DNA follows: TGTGCCAGCAGCTTGGCTAGTTTCGACCTAAACACCGGGGAGCTGTTTTTT. The chain joins TRBV5-6 to TRBJ2-2; D gene uncertain. The CDR3 covers 17 residues. The germline V gene encodes CDR1 SGHDT and CDR2 YYEEEE. Trimming removed 0 bases at V and 2 bases at J, with 14 bases between.